This T cell receptor beta chain originates from a study of blood T cell repertoires in COVID-19. The wider study: Sites across the United States, Italy and Spain contributed samples from acute and convalescent COVID-19. In each case, the material was cDNA or gDNA derived from T cells, B-cell-depleted T cells, or PBMCs.

Study processing details: Reference gene primer amplification gave nucleated cell count estimates. Sequencing was performed with immunoSEQ multiplex PCR; in TCRdb, only in-frame clones are kept and a portion is missing. D and trimming were read from the DNA, whereas the V and J calls and clone size are those reported in that table. The table records 98,000 or so clones, roughly 88% of them present only once. V was pared by 0 bases and J by 0 bases, with 10 bases between. Germline-derived CDR1 and CDR2 are SGDLS and YYNGEE. This CDR3 has 16 amino acids. In its sample, this clone was seen a few times. Source material: peripheral blood. The source is a human donor in a cohort sampled during active COVID-19. V and J are TRBV9 and TRBJ1-5, with D maybe TRBD1 (5 bases). The chain's CDR3 is CASSVVGAHSNQPQHF. Written as DNA, the CDR3 is TGTGCCAGCAGCGTAGTTGGGGCCCATAGCAATCAGCCCCAGCATTTT.